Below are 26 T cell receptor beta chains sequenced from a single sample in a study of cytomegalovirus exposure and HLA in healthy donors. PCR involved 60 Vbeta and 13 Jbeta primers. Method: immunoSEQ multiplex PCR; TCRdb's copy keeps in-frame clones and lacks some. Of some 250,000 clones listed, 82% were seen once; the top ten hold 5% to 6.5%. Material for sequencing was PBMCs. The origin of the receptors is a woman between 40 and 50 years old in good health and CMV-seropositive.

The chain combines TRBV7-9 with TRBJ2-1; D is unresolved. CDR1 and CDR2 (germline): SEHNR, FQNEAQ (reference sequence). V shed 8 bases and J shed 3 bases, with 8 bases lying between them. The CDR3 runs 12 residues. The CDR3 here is CASSTGYNEQFF. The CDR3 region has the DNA TGTGCCAGCTCCACCGGCTACAATGAGCAGTTCTTC. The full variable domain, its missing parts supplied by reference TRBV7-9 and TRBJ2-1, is DTGVSQNPRHKITKRGQNVTFRCDPISEHNRLYWYRQTLGQGPEFLTYFQNEAQLEKSRLLSDRFSAERPKGSFSTLEIQRTEQGDSAMYLCASSTGYNEQFFGPGTRLTVL.

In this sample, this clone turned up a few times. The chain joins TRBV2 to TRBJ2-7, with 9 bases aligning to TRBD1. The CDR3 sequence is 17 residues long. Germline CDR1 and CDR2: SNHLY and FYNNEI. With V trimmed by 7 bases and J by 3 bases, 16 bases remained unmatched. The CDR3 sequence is CASTPRSGTGIVYEQYF. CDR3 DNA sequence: TGTGCCAGCACCCCCCGGTCGGGGACAGGGATTGTCTACGAGCAGTACTTC.

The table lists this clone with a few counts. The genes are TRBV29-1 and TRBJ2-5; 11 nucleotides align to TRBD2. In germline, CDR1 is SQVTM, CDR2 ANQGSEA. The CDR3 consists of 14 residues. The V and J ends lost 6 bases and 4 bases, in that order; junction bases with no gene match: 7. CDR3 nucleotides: TGCAGCGTCTCACTAGCGGGAGTAACAGAGACCCAGTACTTC. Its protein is CSVSLAGVTETQYF. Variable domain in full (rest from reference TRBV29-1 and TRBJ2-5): SAVISQKPSRDICQRGTSLTIQCQVDSQVTMMFWYRQQPGQSLTLIATANQGSEATYESGFVIDKFPISRPNLTFSTLTVSNMSPEDSSIYLCSVSLAGVTETQYFGPGTRLLVL.

CDR3 sequence reads: CASSQELAGGPNEQFF. The CDR3 region has the DNA TGCGCCAGCAGCCAAGAACTAGCGGGAGGGCCCAATGAGCAGTTCTTC. The chain is built from TRBV4-3 and TRBJ2-1; 13 positions agree with TRBD2. J was trimmed by 6 bases and V by 0 bases; bases with no gene match: 2. Germline loops: CDR1 LGHNA, CDR2 YSLEER. There are 16 residues in the CDR3.

The DNA for the CDR3 is TGTGCCAGTGAGGGGGCCGGAGAGACCCAGTACTTC. This gives the protein CASEGAGETQYF. This chain connects TRBV19 to TRBJ2-5; 7 bases are a match to TRBD1. V dropped 8 bases and J dropped 4; count of bases not matched to a gene: 4. The CDR3 spans 12 residues. CDR1 LNHDA and CDR2 SQIVND come from the germline V gene (reference sequence).

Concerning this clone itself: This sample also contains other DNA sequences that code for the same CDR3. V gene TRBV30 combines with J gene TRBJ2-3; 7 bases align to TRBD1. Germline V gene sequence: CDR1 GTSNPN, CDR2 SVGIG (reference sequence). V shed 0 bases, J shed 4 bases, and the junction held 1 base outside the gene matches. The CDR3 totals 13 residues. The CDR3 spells CAWSVQGADTQYF. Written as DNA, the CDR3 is TGTGCCTGGAGTGTTCAGGGGGCAGATACGCAGTATTTT.

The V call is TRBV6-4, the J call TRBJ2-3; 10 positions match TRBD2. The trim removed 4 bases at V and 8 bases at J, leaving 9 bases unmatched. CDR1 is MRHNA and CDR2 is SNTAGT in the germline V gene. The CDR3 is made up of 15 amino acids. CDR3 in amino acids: CASSVTSGPGGTQYF. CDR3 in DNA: TGTGCCAGCAGTGTGACTAGCGGGCCAGGGGGTACGCAGTATTTT.

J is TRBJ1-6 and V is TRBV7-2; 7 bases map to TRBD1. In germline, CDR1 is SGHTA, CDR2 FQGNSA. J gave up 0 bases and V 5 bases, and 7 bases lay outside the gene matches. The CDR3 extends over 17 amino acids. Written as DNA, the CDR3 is TGTGCCAGCAGCCCTACAGGGGCCAGCTCCTATAATTCACCCCTCCACTTT. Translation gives CASSPTGASSYNSPLHF.

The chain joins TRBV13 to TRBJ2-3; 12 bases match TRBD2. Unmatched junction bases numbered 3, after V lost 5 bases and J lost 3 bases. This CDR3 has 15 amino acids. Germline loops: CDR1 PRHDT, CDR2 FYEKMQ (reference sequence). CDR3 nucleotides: TGTGCCAGCAGCCTAGCGGGAGGGCCTACAGATACGCAGTATTTT. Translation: CASSLAGGPTDTQYF.

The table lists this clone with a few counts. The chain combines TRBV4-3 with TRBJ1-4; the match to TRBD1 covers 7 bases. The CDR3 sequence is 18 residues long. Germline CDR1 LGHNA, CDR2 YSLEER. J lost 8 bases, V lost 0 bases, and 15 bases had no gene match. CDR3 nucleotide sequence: TGCGCCAGCAGCCAAGATAAGACACCCGGGACAGTAACGGAAAAACTGTTTTTT. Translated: CASSQDKTPGTVTEKLFF.

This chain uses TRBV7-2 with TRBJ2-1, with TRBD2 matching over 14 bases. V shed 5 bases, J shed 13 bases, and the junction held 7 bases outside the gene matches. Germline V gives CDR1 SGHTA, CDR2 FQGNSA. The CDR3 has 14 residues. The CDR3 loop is CASSPGLAGAIQFF. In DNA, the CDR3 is TGTGCCAGCAGCCCGGGACTAGCGGGAGCAATTCAGTTCTTC.

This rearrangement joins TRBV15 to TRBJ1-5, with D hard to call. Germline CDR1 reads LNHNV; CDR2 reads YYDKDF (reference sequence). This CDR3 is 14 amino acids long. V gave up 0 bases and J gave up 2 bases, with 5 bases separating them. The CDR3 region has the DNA TGTGCCACCAGCAGAGATATAGGCAATCAGCCCCAGCATTTT. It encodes CATSRDIGNQPQHF. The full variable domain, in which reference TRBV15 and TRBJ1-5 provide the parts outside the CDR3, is DAMVIQNPRYQVTQFGKPVTLSCSQTLNHNVMYWYQQKSSQAPKLLFHYYDKDFNNEADTPDNFQSRRPNTSFCFLDIRSPGLGDTAMYLCATSRDIGNQPQHFGDGTRLSIL.

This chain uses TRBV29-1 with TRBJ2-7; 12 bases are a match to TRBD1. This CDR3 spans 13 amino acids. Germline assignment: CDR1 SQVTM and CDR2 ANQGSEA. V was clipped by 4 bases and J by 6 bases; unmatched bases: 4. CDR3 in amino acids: CSVAGTGGGEQYF. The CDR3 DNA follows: TGCAGCGTTGCCGGGACAGGGGGCGGCGAGCAGTACTTC.

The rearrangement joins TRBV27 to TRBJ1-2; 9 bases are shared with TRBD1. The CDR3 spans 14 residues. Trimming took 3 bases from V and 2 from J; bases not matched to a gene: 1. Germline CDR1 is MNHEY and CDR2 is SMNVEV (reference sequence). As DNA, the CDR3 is TGTGCCAGCAGTTTTGGGACAGGGAACTATGGCTACACCTTC. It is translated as CASSFGTGNYGYTF.

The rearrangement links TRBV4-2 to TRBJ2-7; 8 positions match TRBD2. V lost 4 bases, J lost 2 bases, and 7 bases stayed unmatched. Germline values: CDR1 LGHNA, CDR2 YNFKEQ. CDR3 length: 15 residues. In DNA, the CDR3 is TGTGCCAGCAGCCCACTGCTAGCGGGTACCTACGAGCAGTACTTC. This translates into CASSPLLAGTYEQYF.

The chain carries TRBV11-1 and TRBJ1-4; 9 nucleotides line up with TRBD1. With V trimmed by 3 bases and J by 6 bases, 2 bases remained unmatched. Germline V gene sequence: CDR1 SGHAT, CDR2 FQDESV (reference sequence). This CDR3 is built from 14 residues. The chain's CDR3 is CASSFTGGDEKLFF. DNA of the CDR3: TGTGCCAGCAGCTTTACAGGGGGCGATGAAAAACTGTTTTTT.

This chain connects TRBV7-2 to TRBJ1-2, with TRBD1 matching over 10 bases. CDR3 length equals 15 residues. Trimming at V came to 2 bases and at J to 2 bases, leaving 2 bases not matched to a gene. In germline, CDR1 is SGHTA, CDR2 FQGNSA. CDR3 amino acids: CASSLRTGGNYGYTF. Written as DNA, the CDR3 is TGTGCCAGCAGCTTACGGACAGGGGGAAACTATGGCTACACCTTC.

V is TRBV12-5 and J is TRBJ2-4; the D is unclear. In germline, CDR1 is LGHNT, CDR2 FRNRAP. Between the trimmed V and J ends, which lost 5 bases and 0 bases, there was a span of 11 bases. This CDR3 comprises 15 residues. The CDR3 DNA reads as TGTGCTAGTGGTCTACCATCAGGAGCCAAAAACATTCAGTACTTC. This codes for CASGLPSGAKNIQYF.

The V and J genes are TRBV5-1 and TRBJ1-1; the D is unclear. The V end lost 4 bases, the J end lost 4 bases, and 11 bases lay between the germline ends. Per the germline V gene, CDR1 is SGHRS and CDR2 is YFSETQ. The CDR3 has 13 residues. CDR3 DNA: TGCGCCAGCAGCATTAAATACGGCACTGAAGCTTTCTTT. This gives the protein CASSIKYGTEAFF.

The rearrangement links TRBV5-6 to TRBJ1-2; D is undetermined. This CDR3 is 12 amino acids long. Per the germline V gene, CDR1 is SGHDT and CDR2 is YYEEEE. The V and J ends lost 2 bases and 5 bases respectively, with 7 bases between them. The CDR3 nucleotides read TGTGCCAGCAGCTTAAACTGGTATGGCTACACCTTC. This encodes CASSLNWYGYTF.

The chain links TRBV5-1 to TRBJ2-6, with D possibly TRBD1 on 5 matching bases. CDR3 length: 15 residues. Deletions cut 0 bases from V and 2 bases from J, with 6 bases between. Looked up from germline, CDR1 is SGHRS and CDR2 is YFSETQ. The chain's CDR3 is CASSLEGAGANVLTF. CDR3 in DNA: TGCGCCAGCAGCTTGGAAGGGGCTGGGGCCAACGTCCTGACTTTC.

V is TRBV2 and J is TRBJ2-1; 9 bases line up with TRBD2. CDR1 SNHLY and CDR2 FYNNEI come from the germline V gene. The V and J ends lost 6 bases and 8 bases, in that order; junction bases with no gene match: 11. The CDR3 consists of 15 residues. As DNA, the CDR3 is TGTGCCAGCAGGCTTATAGCGGGAGAGTCTCATGAGCAGTTCTTC. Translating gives CASRLIAGESHEQFF.

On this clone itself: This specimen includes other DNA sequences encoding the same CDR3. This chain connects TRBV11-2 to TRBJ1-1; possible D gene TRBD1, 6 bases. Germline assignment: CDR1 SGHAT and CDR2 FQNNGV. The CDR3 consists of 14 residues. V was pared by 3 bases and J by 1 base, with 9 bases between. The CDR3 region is CASSLTGGNTEAFF. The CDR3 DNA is TGTGCCAGCAGCTTGACAGGAGGGAACACTGAAGCTTTCTTT.

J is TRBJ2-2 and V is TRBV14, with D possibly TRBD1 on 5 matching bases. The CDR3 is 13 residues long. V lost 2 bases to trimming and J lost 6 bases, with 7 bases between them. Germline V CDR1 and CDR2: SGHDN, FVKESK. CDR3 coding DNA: TGTGCCAGCAGCCAAAGGGGTTCCGGGGAGCTGTTTTTT. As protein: CASSQRGSGELFF.

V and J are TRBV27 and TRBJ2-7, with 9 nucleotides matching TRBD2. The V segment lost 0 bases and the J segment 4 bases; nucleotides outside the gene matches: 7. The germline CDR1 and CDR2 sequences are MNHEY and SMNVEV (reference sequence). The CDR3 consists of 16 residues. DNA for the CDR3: TGTGCCAGCAGTTTATCAAGGGCGGGAGGGCCTTACGAGCAGTACTTC. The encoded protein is CASSLSRAGGPYEQYF.

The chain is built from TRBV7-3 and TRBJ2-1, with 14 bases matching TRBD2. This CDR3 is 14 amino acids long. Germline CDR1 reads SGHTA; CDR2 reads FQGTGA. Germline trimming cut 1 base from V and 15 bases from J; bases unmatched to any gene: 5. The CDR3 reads CASSLIGLAGGRFF. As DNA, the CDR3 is TGTGCCAGCAGCTTAATCGGACTAGCGGGGGGCCGGTTCTTC.